The 30 T cell receptor beta chains below all came from one sample that was sequenced in a study of cytomegalovirus exposure and HLA in healthy donors. Profiled with immunoSEQ multiplex PCR; TCRdb holds only in-frame clones, not every one. The table includes about 73,000 clones, roughly 89% detected once. Sequencing was carried out using PBMCs. Receptors were obtained from a woman under 30 in good health and CMV-seropositive.

The CDR3 nucleotides are TGTGCCAGCAGTTCCGGACAGGTGGGCCTTAACTATGGCTACACCTTC. Translated, it gives CASSSGQVGLNYGYTF. The J gene is TRBJ1-2, the V gene TRBV27; 7 bases match TRBD1. Germline CDR1 reads MNHEY; CDR2 reads SMNVEV (reference sequence). The ends lost 4 bases at V and 1 base at J; junction bases unmatched: 9. The CDR3 sequence is 16 residues long.

The chain carries TRBV6-5 and TRBJ2-1; 15 nucleotides line up with TRBD2. The CDR3 extends over 15 amino acids. The junction had 5 bases not matched to a gene; V was cut back by 6 bases and J by 8 bases. Germline V gene sequence: CDR1 MNHEY, CDR2 SVGAGI. This CDR3 reads CASSIGTSGRHEQFF. The CDR3 coding sequence is TGTGCCAGCAGCATAGGGACTAGCGGGAGGCATGAGCAGTTCTTC.

The rearrangement joins TRBV5-4 to TRBJ2-7, with 9 bases lining up with TRBD1. Germline V CDR1 and CDR2: SGHNT, YYREEE (reference sequence). With V trimmed by 10 bases and J by 4 bases, 6 bases remained unmatched. This CDR3 comprises 12 residues. CDR3 in amino acids: CARPQGAYEQYF. The CDR3 coding sequence is TGTGCCCGACCACAGGGGGCATACGAGCAGTACTTC.

This chain connects TRBV7-2 to TRBJ2-7, with 10 positions matching TRBD2. V gave up 2 bases and J gave up 2 bases; unmatched junction bases: 9. CDR1 SGHTA and CDR2 FQGNSA come from the germline V gene. The CDR3 totals 17 residues. The CDR3, as DNA: TGTGCCAGCAGCTTATTGATGAGCGGGGGGGCAACCTACGAGCAGTACTTC. Amino acids: CASSLLMSGGATYEQYF. The full variable domain, completed using reference TRBV7-2 and TRBJ2-7, is GAGVSQSPSNKVTEKGKDVELRCDPISGHTALYWYRQSLGQGLEFLIYFQGNSAPDKSGLPSDRFSAERTGGSVSTLTIQRTQQEDSAVYLCASSLLMSGGATYEQYFGPGTRLTVT.

V gene TRBV14 combines with J gene TRBJ2-1, with TRBD2 matching over 10 bases. The CDR3 has 15 amino acids. Germline V gene data show CDR1 as SGHDN and CDR2 as FVKESK. V lost 4 bases, J lost 3 bases, and 3 bases stayed unmatched. The CDR3 loop is CASSLWTSGYNEQFF. The DNA for the CDR3 is TGTGCCAGCAGCCTATGGACTAGCGGCTACAATGAGCAGTTCTTC.

The chain combines TRBV5-4 with TRBJ1-6; possible D gene TRBD1, 5 bases. Germline CDR1 is SGHNT and CDR2 is YYREEE (reference sequence). V was trimmed by 0 bases and J by 7 bases, leaving 14 bases between them. This CDR3 has 16 residues. CDR3 in amino acids: CASSLGGGSPNSPLHF. Here the CDR3 DNA reads TGTGCCAGCAGCTTGGGGGGGGGTTCCCCAAATTCACCCCTCCACTTT.

V is TRBV15 and J is TRBJ2-6; 8 bases align to TRBD1. Germline loops: CDR1 LNHNV, CDR2 YYDKDF (reference sequence). The CDR3 extends over 16 amino acids. V lost 8 bases to trimming and J lost 0 bases; unmatched junction nucleotides: 6. The CDR3 DNA reads as TGTGCCACCGGGGACAGGCCGAGCTCTGGGGCCAACGTCCTGACTTTC. As protein: CATGDRPSSGANVLTF. The full variable domain, in which reference TRBV15 and TRBJ2-6 provide the parts outside the CDR3, is DAMVIQNPRYQVTQFGKPVTLSCSQTLNHNVMYWYQQKSSQAPKLLFHYYDKDFNNEADTPDNFQSRRPNTSFCFLDIRSPGLGDTAMYLCATGDRPSSGANVLTFGAGSRLTVL.

This chain links TRBV6-6 with TRBJ2-2; 8 bases are a match to TRBD2. J was trimmed by 0 bases and V by 7 bases; bases with no gene match: 4. Looked up from germline, CDR1 is MNHNY and CDR2 is SVGAGI (reference sequence). The CDR3 runs to 15 residues. The CDR3 region has the DNA TGTGCCAGCACCCTCGGGGGGGCGAACACCGGGGAGCTGTTTTTT. Amino acids: CASTLGGANTGELFF.

The chain uses TRBV15 and TRBJ2-7; 10 bases map to TRBD2. Per germline, CDR1 LNHNV and CDR2 YYDKDF (reference sequence). CDR3 length equals 18 residues. V lost 4 bases to trimming and J lost 3 bases; unmatched junction nucleotides: 15. CDR3 protein: CATSKGSWGTSEGYEQYF. The CDR3 DNA sequence: TGTGCCACCAGCAAGGGCAGCTGGGGGACTAGCGAGGGCTACGAGCAGTACTTC.

V and J are TRBV10-3 and TRBJ1-1; D call uncertain. This CDR3 comprises 15 residues. Germline-derived CDR1 and CDR2 are ENHRY and SYGVKD. Trimming cost V 2 bases and J 0 bases, with 10 bases left between them. For the CDR3, the DNA is TGTGCCATCAGTGAGAGAGACATCATGAACACTGAAGCTTTCTTT. Its translation is CAISERDIMNTEAFF.

The chain recombines TRBV14 with TRBJ2-3; D perhaps matches TRBD2 (6 bases). V lost 1 base, J lost 2 bases, and 13 bases lay in between. Germline values: CDR1 SGHDN, CDR2 FVKESK. CDR3 length: 16 amino acids. In DNA form, the CDR3 reads TGTGCCAGCAGCCAAGTTCGGGGGAAATACACAGATACGCAGTATTTT. Translation: CASSQVRGKYTDTQYF.

The V and J genes are TRBV27 and TRBJ2-7; the match to TRBD2 covers 12 bases. There are 15 residues in the CDR3. CDR1 is MNHEY and CDR2 is SMNVEV in the germline V gene (reference sequence). After removal of 4 bases from V and 4 bases from J, the junction contained 5 bases not matched to a gene. The CDR3 DNA reads TGTGCCAGCAGTTCAGGACTAGCGGGGCTTTACGAGCAGTACTTC. Amino acid sequence: CASSSGLAGLYEQYF.

This clone was observed once. This chain joins TRBV19 and TRBJ2-5; tentative D call: TRBD2 (6 bases). This CDR3 has 15 residues. CDR1 is LNHDA, CDR2 SQIVND, per germline (reference sequence). The V gene lost 6 bases and the J gene lost 3 bases, with 17 bases spanning the gap. DNA for the CDR3: TGTGCCAGTAGCAATCTCGGGAGAGGGGAAGAGACCCAGTACTTC. Protein product: CASSNLGRGEETQYF.

V usage is TRBV28 and J usage is TRBJ1-2, with D possibly TRBD1 on 6 matching bases. The CDR3 extends over 13 amino acids. V gave up 6 bases and J gave up 9 bases, with 17 bases separating them. CDR1 and CDR2 (germline): MDHEN, SYDVKM. CDR3 DNA sequence: TGTGCCAGCAGGACCCCAGGGGTTACGAGCTACACCTTC. Its protein is CASRTPGVTSYTF.

V and J are TRBV4-2 and TRBJ1-1; D is perhaps TRBD1 (5 bases). V lost 3 bases and J lost 2, with 13 bases in between. Germline values: CDR1 LGHNA, CDR2 YNFKEQ. The CDR3 covers 15 residues. The CDR3 DNA sequence: TGTGCCAGCAGCCACCGACAGCTTACAAACACTGAAGCTTTCTTT. Translating gives CASSHRQLTNTEAFF.

The chain uses TRBV6-1 and TRBJ2-1; the match to TRBD2 covers 7 bases. Germline CDR1 reads MNHNS; CDR2 reads SASEGT. The length of the CDR3 is 16 residues. V was pared by 0 bases and J by 2 bases, with 4 bases of the junction left unmatched. In nucleotides, the CDR3 is TGTGCCAGCAGTGAAGCTGGGGGAGGGGCCTACAATGAGCAGTTCTTC. Amino acids: CASSEAGGGAYNEQFF.

The chain carries TRBV4-2 and TRBJ2-4, with 8 bases lining up with TRBD1. V shed 0 bases and J 5 bases; nucleotides not matched to a gene: 6. The germline gives CDR1 LGHNA, CDR2 YNFKEQ. This CDR3 spans 16 amino acids. The CDR3 here is CASSQDRATGENIQYF. Here the CDR3 DNA reads TGTGCCAGCAGCCAAGATCGGGCGACAGGGGAAAACATTCAGTACTTC.

CDR3 DNA: TGTGCCAGCACCGATCGGGGGACAGTGTCCTACGAGCAGTACTTC. Amino acid sequence: CASTDRGTVSYEQYF. The gene calls are TRBV6-1 and TRBJ2-7; D possibly corresponds to TRBD1 (7 bases). CDR1 is MNHNS, CDR2 SASEGT, per germline. This CDR3 is 15 amino acids long. Trimming pared 7 bases from V and 1 base from J, leaving 17 bases between.

The V and J genes are TRBV19 and TRBJ2-3, with D tentatively TRBD2 (6 bases). Trimming cost V 6 bases and J 2 bases, with 12 bases left between them. From germline, CDR1 is LNHDA and CDR2 SQIVND (reference sequence). The CDR3 extends over 14 amino acids. CDR3 loop: CASRGGLDTDTQYF. The DNA of the CDR3 is TGTGCCAGTAGGGGGGGATTAGACACAGATACGCAGTATTTT.

The chain uses TRBV7-2 and TRBJ2-3, with 13 bases matching TRBD2. V lost 6 bases to trimming and J lost 4 bases; unmatched junction nucleotides: 7. The CDR3 spans 16 residues. The germline gives CDR1 SGHTA, CDR2 FQGNSA. In DNA, the CDR3 is TGTGCCAGCAGGGCGACTAGCGGGAGGCCCCCAGATACGCAGTATTTT. Its translation is CASRATSGRPPDTQYF.

This clone appeared a single time. The rearrangement uses TRBV9 and TRBJ2-1; possibly TRBD2 for D (6 bases). Trimming left V 1 base short and J 7 bases short, with 9 bases between. The CDR3 totals 13 residues. Germline CDR1 SGDLS, CDR2 YYNGEE. The CDR3, as DNA: TGTGCCAGCAGCGTAAGTCGGGGGAATGAGCAGTTCTTC. It codes for CASSVSRGNEQFF.

This clone was observed a handful of times. The CDR3 protein is CASVGGSSYEQYF. In DNA form, the CDR3 reads TGTGCCAGCGTCGGGGGAAGCTCCTACGAGCAGTACTTC. The V call is TRBV7-9, the J call TRBJ2-7, with D possibly matching TRBD2 (6 bases). Germline V lookup: CDR1 SEHNR, CDR2 FQNEAQ (reference sequence). The CDR3 runs to 13 residues. V was shortened by 8 bases and J by 0 bases, with 11 bases between the two germline ends.

The chain uses TRBV28 and TRBJ2-7; TRBD1 aligns across 9 bases. There are 17 residues in the CDR3. The germline CDR1 and CDR2 sequences are MDHEN and SYDVKM. The J segment lost 5 bases and the V segment lost 8 bases, leaving 19 bases of the junction unmatched. CDR3: CASQPGQGLTKKNEQYF. The CDR3 DNA follows: TGTGCCAGCCAACCGGGACAGGGTTTAACTAAGAAGAACGAGCAGTACTTC.

This clone appeared once. The chain joins TRBV5-5 to TRBJ2-2, with TRBD1 identical over 7 bases. CDR1 is SGHKS, CDR2 YYEKEE, per germline (reference sequence). Germline trimming cut 2 bases from V and 3 bases from J; bases unmatched to any gene: 4. The CDR3 sequence is 15 residues long. The CDR3 here is CASSFPGQHTGELFF. The CDR3 nucleotides are TGTGCCAGCAGCTTTCCGGGACAGCACACCGGGGAGCTGTTTTTT.

This clone was seen once. V and J are TRBV27 and TRBJ2-7; the D gene is possibly TRBD1 (6 bases). The V gene's germline CDR1 is MNHEY and CDR2 SMNVEV (reference sequence). CDR3 length: 13 residues. V shed 0 bases and J shed 7 bases, with 10 bases lying between them. CDR3 sequence: CASSLSGAMEQYF. In DNA, the CDR3 is TGTGCCAGCAGTTTATCGGGGGCGATGGAGCAGTACTTC.

V gene TRBV5-1 combines with J gene TRBJ1-6, with D uncertain. This CDR3 is 15 amino acids long. Germline V gene lookup returns CDR1 SGHRS and CDR2 YFSETQ. Deletions cut 1 base from V and 14 bases from J, with 19 bases between. The DNA for the CDR3 is TGCGCCAGCAGCTTGCAGGCAGAGCCCCAGGCGACCCTCCACTTT. This encodes CASSLQAEPQATLHF.

This clone was recorded only once. The chain is built from TRBV6-5 and TRBJ2-1, with 7 bases matching TRBD2. This CDR3 contains 13 residues. Germline assignment: CDR1 MNHEY and CDR2 SVGAGI. With 4 bases clipped from V and 6 bases from J, the junction kept 3 bases outside the gene matches. The CDR3 reads CASSWGGSNEQFF. The CDR3 DNA reads as TGTGCCAGCAGTTGGGGCGGGAGCAATGAGCAGTTCTTC.

This chain links TRBV4-3 with TRBJ1-1; 7 nucleotides line up with TRBD1. The trim removed 3 bases at V and 5 bases at J, leaving 9 bases unmatched. The germline CDR1 and CDR2 sequences are LGHNA and YSLEER. This CDR3 region has 15 residues. The CDR3 sequence is CASSHRDRWGTEAFF. DNA of the CDR3: TGCGCCAGCAGCCATCGGGACAGATGGGGAACTGAAGCTTTCTTT.

The chain carries TRBV2 and TRBJ2-2, with 9 bases matching TRBD1. J gave up 0 bases and V 10 bases, and 3 bases lay outside the gene matches. CDR3 size: 14 residues. Germline V CDR1 and CDR2: SNHLY, FYNNEI. The CDR3 region is CANRQGANTGELFF. In DNA, the CDR3 is TGTGCCAACCGACAGGGGGCGAACACCGGGGAGCTGTTTTTT.

The chain recombines TRBV4-1 with TRBJ2-5, with a tentative D call TRBD1 (5 bases). This CDR3 contains 15 residues. V shed 0 bases and J shed 5 bases, with 13 bases lying between them. CDR1 is MGHRA, CDR2 YSYEKL, per germline. The CDR3 is CASSQDPRVGETQYF. The CDR3 coding sequence is TGCGCCAGCAGCCAAGATCCCAGGGTCGGGGAGACCCAGTACTTC.